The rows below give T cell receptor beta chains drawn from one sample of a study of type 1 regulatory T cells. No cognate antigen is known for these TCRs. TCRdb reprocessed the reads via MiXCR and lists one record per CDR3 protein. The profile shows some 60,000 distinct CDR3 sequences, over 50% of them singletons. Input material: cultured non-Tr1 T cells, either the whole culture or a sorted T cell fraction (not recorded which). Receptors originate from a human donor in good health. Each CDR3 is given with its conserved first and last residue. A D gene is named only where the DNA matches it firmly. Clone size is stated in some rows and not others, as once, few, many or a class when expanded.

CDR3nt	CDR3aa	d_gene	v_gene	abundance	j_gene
TGTGCCAGCAGCTTAGGGGCCACAGCACTATCTAACTATGGCTACACCTTC	CASSLGATALSNYGYTF	-	TRBV7-2	-	TRBJ1-2
TGCAGTCACCGGGACACCCTCACAGATACGCAGTATTTT	CSHRDTLTDTQYF	-	TRBV20-1	-	TRBJ2-3
TGTGCCTGGAGTGTTGAGACAGGACGTTCCAATCAGCCCCAGCATTTT	CAWSVETGRSNQPQHF	-	TRBV30	-	TRBJ1-5
TGTGCCAGCGGGAGCCCAAGATATGAGCAGTACTTC	CASGSPRYEQYF	-	TRBV4-2	-	TRBJ2-7
TGTGCCAGCAGCATGGACAAGTCCTACGAGCAGTACTTC	CASSMDKSYEQYF	-	TRBV7-2	-	TRBJ2-7
TGCGCCAGCAGCCAAGTAGGAGCCACCATATATTTT	CASSQVGATIYF	-	TRBV4-1	-	TRBJ1-3
TGTGCCAGCTCACCCGGATATGACTATGGCTACACCTTC	CASSPGYDYGYTF	-	TRBV18	-	TRBJ1-2
TGTGCCAGCAGCCAGGATCTAGCGGGAGCCTTCCAAGAGACCCAGTACTTC	CASSQDLAGAFQETQYF	TRBD2	TRBV3-1	once	TRBJ2-5
TGTGCCAGCAGCTCAAGGAGGGGTCCCTACGAGCAGTACTTC	CASSSRRGPYEQYF	-	TRBV5-4	-	TRBJ2-7
TGTGCCAGCATACGGGCCATTGGTACTAAGAATGAGCAGTTCTTC	CASIRAIGTKNEQFF	-	TRBV6-2/TRBV6-3	few	TRBJ2-1
TGTGCCAGCAGCTCTTTTGGAGTAGCGGGAGTAGGCGCCTACGAGCAGTACTTC	CASSSFGVAGVGAYEQYF	TRBD2	TRBV12-3/TRBV12-4	-	TRBJ2-7
TGTGCCAGCAGCCAGTGGGGCCAGGGTGAAGATGGCTACACCTTC	CASSQWGQGEDGYTF	-	TRBV2	-	TRBJ1-2
TGTGCCAGCAGCCGCAGACAGGGATCCGGAAACACCATATATTTT	CASSRRQGSGNTIYF	TRBD1	TRBV3-1	-	TRBJ1-3
TGCAGTGCTATGCCCCTAGCGCGACTTTTCACAGATACGCAGTATTTT	CSAMPLARLFTDTQYF	-	TRBV20-1	-	TRBJ2-3
TGCAGTGCTATTAGAGACGCCCGACGAGGGGTGCAGTACTTC	CSAIRDARRGVQYF	-	TRBV20-1	few	TRBJ2-7
TGTGCCACCAGTGATTTGCCAGGTAGAGAAGGCAATGAGCAGTTCTTC	CATSDLPGREGNEQFF	-	TRBV24-1	-	TRBJ2-1
TGCAGTGGTCTGCATTCGGGCGCCAATGAGCAGTTCTTC	CSGLHSGANEQFF	-	TRBV20-1	-	TRBJ2-1
TGCAGTGCTAGAACAGGGGGAACTGAAGCTTTCTTT	CSARTGGTEAFF	TRBD1	TRBV20-1	few	TRBJ1-1
TGTGCCAGCAGCTTAGTACGTTCTAGCGGGAGGGCCATGCAATTCTTC	CASSLVRSSGRAMQFF	TRBD2	TRBV7-2	-	TRBJ2-1
TGTGCCAGCACCCGAGGACGGAGCTATGGCTACACCTTC	CASTRGRSYGYTF	-	TRBV6-1	once	TRBJ1-2
TGTGCCTGGAGTGTATCCCACCGGGAGACCCAGTACTTC	CAWSVSHRETQYF	-	TRBV30	few	TRBJ2-5
TGTGCCAGCAGTGAAGCATTGAGGCAGACCTCTGGAAACACCATATATTTT	CASSEALRQTSGNTIYF	-	TRBV6-1	few	TRBJ1-3
TGTGCCAGCAGCCCCAATCCGGGAAGAGATAGCAATCAGCCCCAGCATTTT	CASSPNPGRDSNQPQHF	-	TRBV6-2/TRBV6-3	-	TRBJ1-5
TGTGCCAGCTCGACCTCGGGGGTACCCTACGAGCAGTACTTC	CASSTSGVPYEQYF	-	TRBV18	-	TRBJ2-7
TGTGCCAGCATAGGGACTAGCGGGGCTAGCACAGATACGCAGTATTTT	CASIGTSGASTDTQYF	TRBD2	TRBV6-6	-	TRBJ2-3
TGTGCCAGCCGGGACAGCTCTGGGGCCAACGTCCTGACTTTC	CASRDSSGANVLTF	TRBD1	TRBV6-6	few	TRBJ2-6
TGCAGCGGGAGGGGACAGGGGGCGCCGGATACGCAGTATTTT	CSGRGQGAPDTQYF	TRBD1	TRBV29-1	-	TRBJ2-3
TGCAGTGCTGGAGAGGGGACTAGCGGGCCGTATGAGCAGTTCTTC	CSAGEGTSGPYEQFF	TRBD2	TRBV20-1	-	TRBJ2-1
TGCGCCAGCAGCTTGGTTCCAGGAGAAGAGACCCAGTACTTC	CASSLVPGEETQYF	-	TRBV5-1	-	TRBJ2-5
TGTGCCATCAGTGAAGGTGTTACCTACGAGCAGTACTTC	CAISEGVTYEQYF	-	TRBV10-3	-	TRBJ2-7
TGTGCCAGCTCACCGGGACTAGCGGGAGGGCCGGGAAGCTCCTACAATGAGCAGTTCTTC	CASSPGLAGGPGSSYNEQFF	TRBD2	TRBV18	-	TRBJ2-1
TGCAGTGCTAGAGTTAGGGGGCAAAACACTGAAGCTTTCTTT	CSARVRGQNTEAFF	TRBD1	TRBV20-1	few	TRBJ1-1
TGTGCCAGCAGTTTAGGACTAGCGAACAATGAGCAGTTCTTC	CASSLGLANNEQFF	TRBD2	TRBV12-3/TRBV12-4	-	TRBJ2-1
TGTGCCAGCCAGGCAGGGGACACCGGGGAGCTGTTTTTT	CASQAGDTGELFF	-	TRBV28	-	TRBJ2-2
TGCAGTTTTATTAGGGGTCAGGAGACCCAGTACTTC	CSFIRGQETQYF	-	TRBV20-1	-	TRBJ2-5
TGTGCCAGCAGTTGGTTAGCGGGAGAGGCCGGGGAGCTGTTTTTT	CASSWLAGEAGELFF	TRBD2	TRBV6-5	few	TRBJ2-2
TGTGCCAGCTCACCACCGGGGTACACACCGGACTCCTACGAGCAGTACTTC	CASSPPGYTPDSYEQYF	-	TRBV18	-	TRBJ2-7
TGCAGTGCTAGAGCCGGGACAGGGCGGGCAAACTATGGCTACACCTTC	CSARAGTGRANYGYTF	TRBD1	TRBV20-1	-	TRBJ1-2
TGTGCCAGTAGTCTCCAGACAGGCGCAAACACCGGGGAGCTGTTTTTT	CASSLQTGANTGELFF	-	TRBV19	-	TRBJ2-2
TGTGCCAGCAGTTCCCCCTGGGGGCAAAGGGGCAATCAGCCCCAGCATTTT	CASSSPWGQRGNQPQHF	-	TRBV28	-	TRBJ1-5
TGTGCCAGCAGCCAAGTAACCCGGCAGGGGGCTGGGAATGAGCAGTTCTTC	CASSQVTRQGAGNEQFF	TRBD1	TRBV3-1	few	TRBJ2-1
TGCGCCAGCAGCCAAGTGACACCCAACACCGGGGAGCTGTTTTTT	CASSQVTPNTGELFF	-	TRBV4-1	-	TRBJ2-2
TGTGCCACCAGCAGAGACCGGGGCAACTACGAGCAGTACTTC	CATSRDRGNYEQYF	-	TRBV15	many	TRBJ2-7
TGTGCCTGGATGAGAAGCGGGGTTCGGGAGACCCAGTACTTC	CAWMRSGVRETQYF	TRBD2	TRBV30	few	TRBJ2-5
TGTGCCAGCAGCCAAGAACTAGCGGCTAGCACAGATACGCAGTATTTT	CASSQELAASTDTQYF	TRBD2	TRBV4-2	once	TRBJ2-3
TGTGCCAGCAGTGAAGTGGGGGTCCAAGAGACCCAGTACTTC	CASSEVGVQETQYF	-	TRBV2	-	TRBJ2-5
TGCGCCAGCAGCCCGGATGCTAGCGGGGCTTACAATGAGCAGTTCTTC	CASSPDASGAYNEQFF	TRBD2	TRBV5-1	-	TRBJ2-1
TGCAGTGCTGACTGGAATATAGCGGGGGGACAAGAGACCCAGTACTTC	CSADWNIAGGQETQYF	TRBD2	TRBV20-1	-	TRBJ2-5
TGCGCCAGCAGCCAAGATCTACTAAACCTGCACACTGAAGCTTTCTTT	CASSQDLLNLHTEAFF	-	TRBV4-1	once	TRBJ1-1
TGTGCCAGCCGAAGACTAGCGGGAGACGAGCAGTACTTC	CASRRLAGDEQYF	TRBD2	TRBV12-3/TRBV12-4	-	TRBJ2-7
TGTGCCAGCAGCTTAAGACAGGTAGCCTATGGCTACACCTTC	CASSLRQVAYGYTF	-	TRBV7-3	-	TRBJ1-2
TGTGCCAGCAGTTTATGGAGCGGGGGTTACAATGAGCAGTTCTTC	CASSLWSGGYNEQFF	TRBD2	TRBV28	-	TRBJ2-1
TGTGCCACCAGTGATTCTAGCGGGTGGGACAATGAGCAGTTCTTC	CATSDSSGWDNEQFF	TRBD2	TRBV24-1	-	TRBJ2-1
TGTGCCAGCAGAACCGGGTTGGCGACCCTCAATGAGCAGTTCTTC	CASRTGLATLNEQFF	-	TRBV7-2	-	TRBJ2-1
TGTGCCAGCTCACCTGGGACAGGCGAGGGTGGCTACACCTTC	CASSPGTGEGGYTF	TRBD1	TRBV18	-	TRBJ1-2
TGCAGTGCTATACCCAGCGGGAGTGGGTTGGGTACGCAGTATTTT	CSAIPSGSGLGTQYF	TRBD2	TRBV20-1	-	TRBJ2-3
TGTGCCAGCCGCAGGAGGGCACAGACCCGGAAGGAGACTGAAGCTTTCTTT	CASRRRAQTRKETEAFF	-	TRBV27	once	TRBJ1-1
TGCAGTGCCTTTCCTCCAGCTATCTACGAGCAGTACTTC	CSAFPPAIYEQYF	-	TRBV20-1	few	TRBJ2-7
TGTGCCAGCAGTACGGGACTAGCGGGCCACGAGCAGTACTTC	CASSTGLAGHEQYF	TRBD2	TRBV7-9	few	TRBJ2-7
TGTGCCAGCTCACCACGGCCAGGGGGCTCCTACGAGCAGTACTTC	CASSPRPGGSYEQYF	TRBD1	TRBV18	few	TRBJ2-7